This T cell receptor beta chain emerged from a study of blood T cell repertoires in COVID-19. Across the whole study: Sample material is recorded as cDNA or gDNA derived from T cells, B-cell-depleted T cells, or PBMCs.

As originally analysed: Reference gene primer amplification in the assay estimated nucleated cell counts. Assay: immunoSEQ multiplex PCR; the TCRdb copy retains only in-frame clones and omits some. V, J and clone size are those of that table, while D and trimming were read from the DNA. The sample records approximately 110,000 clones, 80% to 95% being singletons. V trimming: 2 bases; J trimming: 5 bases; junction bases outside the gene matches: 3. CDR1 KGHSH and CDR2 LQKENI come from the germline V gene. CDR3 size: 14 residues. Seattle's enrolled individuals joined amid active infection and were then monitored longitudinally.

Sequenced material: peripheral blood. This TCR came from a man aged 50-59 years with COVID-19, enrolled during active disease. This chain links TRBV18 with TRBJ2-5; 9 bases are shared with TRBD1. CDR3 region: CASSPFGQGETQYF. The CDR3 coding sequence is TGTGCCAGCTCACCATTCGGACAGGGGGAGACCCAGTACTTC.